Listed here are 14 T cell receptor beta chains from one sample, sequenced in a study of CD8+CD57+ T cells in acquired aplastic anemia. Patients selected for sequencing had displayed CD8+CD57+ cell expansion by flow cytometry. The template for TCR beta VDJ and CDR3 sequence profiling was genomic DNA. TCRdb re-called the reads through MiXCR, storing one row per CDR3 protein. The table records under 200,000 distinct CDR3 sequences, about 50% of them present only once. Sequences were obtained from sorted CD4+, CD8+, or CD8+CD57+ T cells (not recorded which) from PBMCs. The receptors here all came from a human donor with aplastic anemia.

The CDR3 sequence: CASSLALAGGPYNEQFF. In DNA, the CDR3 is TGTGCCAGCAGCTTAGCGCTCGCGGGAGGCCCCTACAATGAGCAGTTCTTC. The chain recombines TRBV11-1 with TRBJ2-1; 8 nucleotides match TRBD2. Germline loops: CDR1 SGHAT, CDR2 FQDESV (reference sequence). With V trimmed by 0 bases and J by 2 bases, 6 bases remained unmatched. The CDR3 contains 17 residues.

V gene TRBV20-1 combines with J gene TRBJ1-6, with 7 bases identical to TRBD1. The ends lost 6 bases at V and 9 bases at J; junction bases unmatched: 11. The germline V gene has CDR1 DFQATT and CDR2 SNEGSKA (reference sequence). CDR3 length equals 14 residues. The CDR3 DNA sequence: TGCAGTGCAATGCTAGGACAGGAGTTTTCACCCCTCCACTTT. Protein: CSAMLGQEFSPLHF.

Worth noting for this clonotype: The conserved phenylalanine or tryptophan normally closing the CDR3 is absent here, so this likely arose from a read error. The DNA for the CDR3 is TGCGCCAGCAGCCTCTTTGAGGGAGTGTCTAATGAGCAGTTCCTC. As protein: CASSLFEGVSNEQFL. The chain joins TRBV4-1 to TRBJ2-1, with a tentative D call TRBD2 (5 bases). The CDR3 is 15 residues long. The germline gives CDR1 MGHRA, CDR2 YSYEKL. Trimming took 4 bases from V and 7 from J, leaving 17 bases between them.

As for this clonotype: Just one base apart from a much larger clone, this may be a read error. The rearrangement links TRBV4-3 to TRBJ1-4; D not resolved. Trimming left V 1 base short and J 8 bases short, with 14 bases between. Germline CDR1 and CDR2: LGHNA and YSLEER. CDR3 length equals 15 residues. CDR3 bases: TGCGCCAGCAGCCAAGGTGGAGGTAGCGGAGAAAAACTGTTTTTT. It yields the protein CASSQGGGSGEKLFF.

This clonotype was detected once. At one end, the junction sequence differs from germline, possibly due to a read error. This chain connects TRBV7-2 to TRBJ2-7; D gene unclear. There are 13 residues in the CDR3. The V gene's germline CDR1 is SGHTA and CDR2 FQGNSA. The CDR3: CASSQMQSYEQYF. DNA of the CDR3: TGCGCCAGCAGCCAAATGCAGTCCTACGAGCAGTACTTC.

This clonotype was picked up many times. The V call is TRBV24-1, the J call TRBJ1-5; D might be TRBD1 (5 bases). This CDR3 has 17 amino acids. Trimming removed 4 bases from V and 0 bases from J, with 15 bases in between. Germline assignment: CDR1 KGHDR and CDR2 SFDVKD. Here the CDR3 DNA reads TGTGCCACCAGTGAGGGGTCGGGGGGAGGTAGCAATCAGCCCCAGCATTTT. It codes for CATSEGSGGGSNQPQHF.

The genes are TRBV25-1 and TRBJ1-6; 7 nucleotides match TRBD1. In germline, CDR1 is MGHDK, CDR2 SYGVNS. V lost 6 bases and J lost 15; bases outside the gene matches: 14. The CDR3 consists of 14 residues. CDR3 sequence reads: CASSQVTGALYLHF. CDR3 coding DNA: TGTGCCAGCAGCCAAGTAACAGGGGCCCTTTACCTCCACTTT.

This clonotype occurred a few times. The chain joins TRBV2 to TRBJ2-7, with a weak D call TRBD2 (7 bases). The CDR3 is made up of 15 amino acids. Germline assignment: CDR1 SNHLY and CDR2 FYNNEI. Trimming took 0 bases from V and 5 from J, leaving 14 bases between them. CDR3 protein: CASSEARGALHEQYF. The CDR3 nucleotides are TGTGCCAGCAGTGAAGCACGGGGGGCTCTTCACGAGCAGTACTTC.

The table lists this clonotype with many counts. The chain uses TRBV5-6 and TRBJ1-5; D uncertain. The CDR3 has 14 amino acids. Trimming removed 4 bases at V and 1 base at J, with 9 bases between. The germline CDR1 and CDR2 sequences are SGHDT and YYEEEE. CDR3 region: CASSRGNSNQPQHF. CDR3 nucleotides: TGTGCCAGCAGCCGGGGTAACAGCAATCAGCCCCAGCATTTT. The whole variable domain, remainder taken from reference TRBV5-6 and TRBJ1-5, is DAGVTQSPTHLIKTRGQQVTLRCSPKSGHDTVSWYQQALGQGPQFIFQYYEEEERQRGNFPDRFSGHQFPNYSSELNVNALLLGDSALYLCASSRGNSNQPQHFGDGTRLSIL.

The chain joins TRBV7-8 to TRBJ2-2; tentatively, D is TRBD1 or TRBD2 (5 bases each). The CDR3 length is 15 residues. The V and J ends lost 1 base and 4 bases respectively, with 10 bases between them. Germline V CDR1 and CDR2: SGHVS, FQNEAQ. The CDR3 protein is CASSLVGASTGELFF. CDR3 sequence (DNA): TGTGCCAGCAGCTTAGTCGGGGCAAGCACCGGGGAGCTGTTTTTT.

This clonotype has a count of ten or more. The CDR3 protein is CASSLGQGQETQYF. The CDR3 coding sequence is TGCGCCAGCAGCTTAGGACAGGGCCAGGAGACCCAGTACTTC. The chain is built from TRBV5-1 and TRBJ2-5; TRBD1 matches 8 bases. Germline CDR1 reads SGHRS; CDR2 reads YFSETQ. V dropped 2 bases and J dropped 5; count of bases not matched to a gene: 5. CDR3 length: 14 amino acids.

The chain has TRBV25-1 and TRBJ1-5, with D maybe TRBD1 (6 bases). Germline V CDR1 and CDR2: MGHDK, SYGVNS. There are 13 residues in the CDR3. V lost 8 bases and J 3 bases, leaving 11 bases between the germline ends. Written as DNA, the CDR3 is TGTGCCAGCTTAGGGGGGATCAATCAGCCCCAGCATTTT. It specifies CASLGGINQPQHF. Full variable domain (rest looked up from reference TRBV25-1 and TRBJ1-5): EADIYQTPRYLVIGTGKKITLECSQTMGHDKMYWYQQDPGMELHLIHYSYGVNSTEKGDLSSESTVSRIRTEHFPLTLESARPSHTSQYLCASLGGINQPQHFGDGTRLSIL.

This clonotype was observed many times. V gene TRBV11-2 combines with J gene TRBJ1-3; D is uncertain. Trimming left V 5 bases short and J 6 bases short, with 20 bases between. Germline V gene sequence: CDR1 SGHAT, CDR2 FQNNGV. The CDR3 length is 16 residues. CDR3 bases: TGTGCCAGCAGCCCCTTTTTAGAGAGTCTGGCAAACACCATATATTTT. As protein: CASSPFLESLANTIYF.

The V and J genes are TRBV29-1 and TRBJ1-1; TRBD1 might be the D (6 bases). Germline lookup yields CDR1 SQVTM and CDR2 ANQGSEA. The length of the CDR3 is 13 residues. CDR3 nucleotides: TGCATCACTCAGGGACACCCAAACACTGAAGCTTTCTTT. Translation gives CITQGHPNTEAFF. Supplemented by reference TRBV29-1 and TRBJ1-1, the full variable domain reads SAVISQKPSRDICQRGTSLTIQCQVDSQVTMMFWYRQQPGQSLTLIATANQGSEATYESGFVIDKFPISRPNLTFSTLTVSNMSPEDSSIYLCITQGHPNTEAFFGQGTRLTVV.